Listed below are T cell receptor beta chains from one sample, sequenced in a study of OX40 agonist ivuxolimab in advanced cancers. Repertoires were generated with immunoSEQ multiplex PCR, while TCRdb's copy carries only in-frame clones and drops some. Of about 58,000 clones listed, 91% are singletons. Sample: CD4+ or CD8+ T cells sorted from blood, taken in a trial of the OX40 agonist ivuxolimab. The origin of the receptors is an adult with an advanced solid tumor such as melanoma, head and neck, liver or kidney cancer. The CDR3 runs from the conserved cysteine through the conserved F or W. D genes are given only for firm matches. Rows may omit the clone size; those that give it use once, few, many or a size class.

J,V,length,D,size,CDR3,DNA
TRBJ2-5,TRBV5-6,13,NA,NA,CASSPDLRETQYF,TGTGCCAGCAGCCCAGACTTACGGGAGACCCAGTACTTC
TRBJ2-2,TRBV30,15,NA,NA,CAWSVRRKNTGELFF,TGTGCCTGGAGTGTAAGGCGGAAGAACACCGGGGAGCTGTTTTTT
TRBJ2-7,TRBV10-3,15,TRBD1,NA,CAISRGTGTDYEQYF,TGTGCCATCAGTCGGGGTACCGGGACAGACTACGAGCAGTACTTC
TRBJ2-5,TRBV6-5,12,NA,NA,CATMGPVGTQYF,TGTGCGACCATGGGGCCTGTGGGGACCCAGTACTTC
TRBJ2-7,TRBV5-6,14,TRBD2,NA,CASSQGLAAYEQYF,TGTGCCAGCAGCCAGGGACTAGCGGCCTACGAGCAGTACTTC
TRBJ2-1,TRBV7-9,13,NA,NA,CASRYTTYNEQFF,TGTGCCAGCAGATATACAACTTACAATGAGCAGTTCTTC
TRBJ1-2,TRBV4-3,15,NA,NA,CASSQDAGQSYGYTF,TGCGCCAGCAGCCAAGACGCAGGCCAGAGTTATGGCTACACCTTC
TRBJ1-1,TRBV28,20,NA,NA,CASSTIRTETPFSRLSEAFF,TGTGCCAGCAGCACAATCCGCACTGAAACCCCATTCTCGAGGCTTTCTGAAGCTTTCTTT
TRBJ2-1,TRBV7-9,15,NA,NA,CASSLGGEPYNEQFF,TGTGCCAGCAGCTTAGGCGGGGAACCCTACAATGAGCAGTTCTTC
TRBJ2-4,TRBV29-1,14,NA,NA,CSVAGTSKGNIQYF,TGCAGCGTGGCCGGGACGTCAAAGGGGAACATTCAGTACTTC
TRBJ1-1,TRBV11-2,13,NA,NA,CASSSSRDRAAFF,TGTGCCAGCAGCAGCAGCAGGGATAGGGCCGCTTTCTTT
TRBJ2-1,TRBV6-5,12,TRBD1,NA,CASLGTVNEQFF,TGTGCCAGCCTGGGGACAGTAAATGAGCAGTTCTTC
TRBJ2-1,TRBV21-1,17,NA,NA,CASSPPTRTSGGNEQFF,TGTGCCAGCAGCCCCCCTACCAGGACTAGCGGGGGCAATGAGCAGTTCTTC
TRBJ2-2,TRBV13,12,NA,NA,CATRGDTGELFF,TGTGCCACAAGGGGTGACACCGGGGAGCTGTTTTTT
TRBJ2-3,TRBV27,15,TRBD1,NA,CASSLWGQGADTQYF,TGTGCCAGCAGTTTATGGGGACAGGGGGCAGATACGCAGTATTTT
TRBJ2-4,TRBV21-1,15,NA,NA,CASSKARTEKNIQYF,TGTGCCAGCAGCAAAGCGCGGACAGAGAAAAACATTCAGTACTTC
TRBJ2-7,TRBV21-1,13,NA,once,CASSKAVLVARYF,TGTGCCAGCAGCAAAGCAGTACTAGTAGCTCGGTACTTC
TRBJ2-1,TRBV29-1,13,TRBD1,once,CSVASGTAYEQFF,TGCAGCGTAGCCTCCGGGACAGCTTATGAGCAGTTCTTC
TRBJ1-5,TRBV4-3,17,TRBD1,NA,CASSQDLGTAGNQPQHF,TGCGCCAGCAGCCAAGATCTTGGGACAGCTGGGAATCAGCCCCAGCATTTT
TRBJ2-1,TRBV13,19,TRBD1,NA,CASSYAGQGPQESYNEQFF,TGTGCCAGCAGCTACGCAGGACAGGGGCCCCAGGAATCCTACAATGAGCAGTTCTTC
TRBJ2-2,TRBV7-2,13,NA,few,CASSLGGTGELFF,TGTGCCAGCAGCTTAGGTGGGACCGGGGAGCTGTTTTTT
TRBJ2-7,TRBV13,14,NA,NA,CASSPGPGDYEQYF,TGTGCCAGCAGCCCGGGCCCAGGAGATTACGAGCAGTACTTC
TRBJ1-3,TRBV23-1,18,NA,NA,CASSQSIGPSDSGNTIYF,TGCGCCAGCAGTCAATCGATAGGACCCAGCGACTCTGGAAACACCATATATTTT
TRBJ2-3,TRBV28,15,NA,NA,CASSQPRDSGDTQYF,TGTGCCAGCAGTCAACCCCGGGACTCGGGGGATACGCAGTATTTT
TRBJ2-1,TRBV14,12,NA,NA,CASSQVWPETFF,TGTGCCAGCAGCCAAGTTTGGCCAGAAACGTTCTTC
TRBJ2-7,TRBV7-8,16,NA,once,CASSPLVRTLAYEQYF,TGTGCCAGCAGCCCGCTAGTCCGGACATTAGCCTACGAGCAGTACTTC
TRBJ1-4,TRBV28,17,NA,NA,CASKSLGGGTLNEKLFF,TGTGCCAGCAAGTCCCTCGGGGGCGGAACTCTCAATGAAAAACTGTTTTTT
TRBJ1-1,TRBV11-3,13,NA,NA,CASSRRFGTEAFF,TGTGCCAGCAGCCGGCGGTTTGGCACTGAAGCTTTCTTT
TRBJ2-5,TRBV7-9,15,NA,NA,CASSLALEAGETQYF,TGTGCCAGCAGCTTAGCGCTAGAGGCGGGGGAGACCCAGTACTTC
TRBJ1-1,TRBV19,14,NA,NA,CASRMTALNTEAFF,TGTGCCAGTAGGATGACAGCGCTGAACACTGAAGCTTTCTTT
TRBJ2-2,TRBV11-2,19,NA,NA,CASTPVISGAATNTGELFF,TGTGCCAGCACACCCGTGATTAGCGGAGCCGCCACGAACACCGGGGAGCTGTTTTTT
TRBJ2-7,TRBV14,13,TRBD1,NA,CASSQDNRGEQYF,TGTGCCAGCAGCCAAGATAACAGGGGGGAGCAGTACTTC
TRBJ2-1,TRBV5-1,15,TRBD1,NA,CASSLAGTGHNEQFF,TGCGCCAGCAGCTTGGCGGGGACAGGTCATAATGAGCAGTTCTTC
TRBJ1-4,TRBV4-1,15,NA,NA,CASSHSPGDNEKLFF,TGCGCCAGCAGCCACTCCCCCGGGGATAATGAAAAACTGTTTTTT
TRBJ2-7,TRBV9,13,NA,NA,CASSVALNYEQYF,TGTGCCAGCAGCGTAGCCCTCAACTACGAGCAGTACTTC
TRBJ2-5,TRBV5-5,17,NA,once,CASSHPGGLEYQETQYF,TGTGCCAGCAGCCACCCCGGGGGGCTCGAGTACCAAGAGACCCAGTACTTC
TRBJ2-7,TRBV5-8,15,TRBD2,NA,CASSSELAMSYEQYF,TGTGCCAGCAGCTCTGAACTAGCGATGTCCTACGAGCAGTACTTC
TRBJ2-1,TRBV5-1,15,NA,once,CASSSTRTIRDEQFF,TGCGCCAGCAGCTCTACACGGACTATTCGCGATGAGCAGTTCTTC
TRBJ2-1,TRBV4-3,17,TRBD2,NA,CASSQDPPTSGYNEQFF,TGCGCCAGCAGCCAAGACCCCCCGACTAGCGGATACAATGAGCAGTTCTTC
TRBJ2-7,TRBV7-9,15,TRBD2,NA,CASTPRVAGPHEQYF,TGTGCCAGCACCCCCAGGGTAGCGGGTCCCCACGAGCAGTACTTC